This TCR beta chain is drawn from a study of brain T cells in children with intractable seizures. Time point reported: blood from clinic visit 5 months post-surgery; TSC patient then seizure free. Whole-study results and caveats: Clones missing pre-surgery may reflect undersampling of that blood sample. Viral specificity was inferred only from CDR3 similarity; HCMV serostatus was unknown.

TCRdb's copy holds only in-frame clones and misses some; the assay was immunoSEQ multiplex PCR. The table records a few hundred thousand clones, 93% of them present only once. Note on this clone: Its antigen is not known.

J was trimmed by 4 bases and V by 5 bases; bases with no gene match: 3. Germline lookup yields CDR1 LNHDA and CDR2 SQIVND (reference sequence). CDR3 length: 14 residues. This receptor was identified in a boy younger than two with tuberous sclerosis and intractable seizures. Here the sequenced sample was peripheral blood, taken 4 to 5 months after surgery. The chain couples TRBV19 to TRBJ2-2, with 8 bases lining up with TRBD2. CDR3 sequence: CASSGLAGTGELFF. CDR3 DNA: TGTGCCAGTAGTGGGCTAGCGGGCACCGGGGAGCTGTTTTTT.